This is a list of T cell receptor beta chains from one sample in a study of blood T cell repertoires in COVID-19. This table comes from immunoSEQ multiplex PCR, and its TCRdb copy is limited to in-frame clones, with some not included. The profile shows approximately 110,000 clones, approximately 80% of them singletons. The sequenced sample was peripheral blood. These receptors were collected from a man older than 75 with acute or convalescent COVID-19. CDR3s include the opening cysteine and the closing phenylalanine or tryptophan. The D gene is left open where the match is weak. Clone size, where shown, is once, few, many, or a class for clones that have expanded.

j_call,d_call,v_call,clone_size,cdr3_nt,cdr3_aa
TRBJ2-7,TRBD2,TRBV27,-,TGTGCCAGCAGCTCCCGGGGGGGTAGCGAGCAGTACTTC,CASSSRGGSEQYF
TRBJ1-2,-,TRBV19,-,TGTGCCAGTAGTCGCCCCGGGAGTGGCTACACCTTC,CASSRPGSGYTF
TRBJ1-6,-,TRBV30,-,TGTGCCTGGAGTGTAAGGGGTTCACCCCTCCACTTT,CAWSVRGSPLHF
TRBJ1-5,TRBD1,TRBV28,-,TGTGCCAGCTTCTCATCCGGGACAGGGTGGAGGCCCCAGCATTTT,CASFSSGTGWRPQHF
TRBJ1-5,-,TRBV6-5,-,TGTGCCAGCAGCGCCGGGAACTTGGGTCAGCCCCAGCATTTT,CASSAGNLGQPQHF
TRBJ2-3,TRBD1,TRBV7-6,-,TGTGCCAGCAGCTTAGGGACAGGCCTTAGCACAGATACGCAGTATTTT,CASSLGTGLSTDTQYF
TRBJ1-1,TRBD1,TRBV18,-,TGTGCCAGCTCAGTGACAGGGGGCGTTGACACTGAAGCTTTCTTT,CASSVTGGVDTEAFF
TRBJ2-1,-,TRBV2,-,TGTGCCAGCAGTGGGGAGGGGGTAGCGCCGTACAATGAGCAGTTCTTC,CASSGEGVAPYNEQFF
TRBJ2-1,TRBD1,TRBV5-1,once,TGCGCCAGCAGCTCAGTACCGGGACAGGGGTATGAGCAGTTCTTC,CASSSVPGQGYEQFF
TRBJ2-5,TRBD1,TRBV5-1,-,TGCGCCAGCAGCTTGGCCAGGGGGAGAGAGACCCAGTACTTC,CASSLARGRETQYF
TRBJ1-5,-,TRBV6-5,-,TGTGCCAGCAGTCAGGACAGAAATCAGCCCCAGCATTTT,CASSQDRNQPQHF
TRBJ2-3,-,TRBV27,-,TGTGCCAGCAGTTTAAGGGGGAGTGGAGATACGCAGTATTTT,CASSLRGSGDTQYF
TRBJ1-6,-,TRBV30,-,TGTGCCTGGAGTTACGGGAGGTCACCCCTCCACTTT,CAWSYGRSPLHF
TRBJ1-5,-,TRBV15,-,TGTGCCACCAGCAGAGGTTCTAATACCGGGGTGGGCAATCAGCCCCAGCATTTT,CATSRGSNTGVGNQPQHF
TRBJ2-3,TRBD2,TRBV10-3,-,TGTGCCATCAGTGAAACCGGGACTAGCGGGAGTCGAACGCAGTATTTT,CAISETGTSGSRTQYF
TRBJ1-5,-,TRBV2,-,TGTGCCAGCACTGGAACAGTCGGTGGCAATCAGCCCCAGCATTTT,CASTGTVGGNQPQHF
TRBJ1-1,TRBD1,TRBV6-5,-,TGTGCCAGCAGTCCGGGACAGATTTTGAACACTGAAGCTTTCTTT,CASSPGQILNTEAFF
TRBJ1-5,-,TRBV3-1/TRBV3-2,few,TGTGCCAGCAGCCAGGACAATAGCAATCAGCCCCAGCATTTT,CASSQDNSNQPQHF
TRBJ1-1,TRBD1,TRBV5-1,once,TGCGCCAGCAGCAGCGGACAGGGGGGCTCTTACACTGAAGCTTTCTTT,CASSSGQGGSYTEAFF
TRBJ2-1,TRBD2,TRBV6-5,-,TGTGCCAGCAGTTACTCTAAACTAGCGGGAGGTCGGGGGCAGTTCTTC,CASSYSKLAGGRGQFF
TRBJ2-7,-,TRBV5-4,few,TGTGCCAGCAGCCGAGACGGGGAGCAGTACTTC,CASSRDGEQYF
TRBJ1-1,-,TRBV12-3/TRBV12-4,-,TGTGCCAGCAAACGAGGGGGGGGTACTGAAGCTTTCTTT,CASKRGGGTEAFF
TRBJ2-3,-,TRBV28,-,TGTGCCAGCGAAGGGGCTGCAGATACGCAGTATTTT,CASEGAADTQYF
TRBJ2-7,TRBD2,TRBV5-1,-,TGCGCCAGCAGCTTAGGGGAGGGATCCTACGAGCAGTACTTC,CASSLGEGSYEQYF
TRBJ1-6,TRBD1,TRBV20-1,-,TGCAGTGCTAGTGGGACTCAGCTAGGGGGCTCACCCCTCCACTTT,CSASGTQLGGSPLHF
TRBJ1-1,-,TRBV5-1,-,TGCGCCAGCAGCGCGACCCCGTCAGGGAACACTGAAGCTTTCTTT,CASSATPSGNTEAFF
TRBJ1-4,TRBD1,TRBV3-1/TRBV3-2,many,TGTGCCAGCAGCGACAGGGTTAATGAAAAACTGTTTTTT,CASSDRVNEKLFF
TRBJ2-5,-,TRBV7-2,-,TGTGCCAGCAGCCGCTGGCAGGGCGTCATCGGTGAGACCCAGTACTTC,CASSRWQGVIGETQYF
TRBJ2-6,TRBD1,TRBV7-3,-,TGTGCCAGCAGTAGGACAGGAAGCTCTGGGGCCAACGTCCTGACTTTC,CASSRTGSSGANVLTF
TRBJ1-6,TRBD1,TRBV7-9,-,TGTGCCAGCAGCTTCGGACAGGGGTATAATTCACCCCTCCACTTT,CASSFGQGYNSPLHF
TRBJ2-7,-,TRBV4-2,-,TGTGCCAGCAGCCCCCGACTACTACTCGACGAGCAGTACTTC,CASSPRLLLDEQYF
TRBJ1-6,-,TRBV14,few,TGTGCCAGCAGCCCACAGCTCAATTCACCCCTCCACTTT,CASSPQLNSPLHF
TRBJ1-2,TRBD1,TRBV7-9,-,TGTGCCAGCGCCCGGGACAGGGAGGGCTATGGCTACACCTTC,CASARDREGYGYTF
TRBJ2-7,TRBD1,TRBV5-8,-,TGTGCCAGCAGCTGGGGGGGACAGGGCTACGAGCAGTACTTC,CASSWGGQGYEQYF
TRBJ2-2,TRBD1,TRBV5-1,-,TGCGCCAGCAGCGAACAGGGGGCCGCCGGGGAGCTGTTTTTT,CASSEQGAAGELFF
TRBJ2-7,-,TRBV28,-,TGTGCCAGCAGTCTGAGCCAGGGGTTGGCGTACGAGCAGTACTTC,CASSLSQGLAYEQYF
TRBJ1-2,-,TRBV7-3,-,TGTGCCAGCAGCTTAACCTCAGGCTCGAATGTGGATGGCTACACCTTC,CASSLTSGSNVDGYTF
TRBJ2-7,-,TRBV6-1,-,TGTGCCAGCAGTGATACAGGGCTGGGAGAGCAGTACTTC,CASSDTGLGEQYF
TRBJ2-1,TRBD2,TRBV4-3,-,TGCGCCAGCAGCCACGCTAGCGGGCGCGTTAATGAGCAGTTCTTC,CASSHASGRVNEQFF
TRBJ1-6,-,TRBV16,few,TGTGCCAGCAGCCAATCTAGAATAAGGCGGTCACCCCTCCACTTT,CASSQSRIRRSPLHF